These T cell receptor beta chains were read from a single sample in a study of blood T cell repertoires in COVID-19. The protocol was immunoSEQ multiplex PCR, while the TCRdb copy is restricted to in-frame clones and leaves out a portion. The data contain about 53,000 clones, 75% to 90% of them singletons. Sequenced material: peripheral blood. Receptor source: a man aged 80 or over with acute or convalescent COVID-19. Each CDR3 is given with its conserved first and last residue. The D gene is left open where the match is weak. Rows may omit the clone size; those that give it use once, few, many or a size class.

CASSPLRGPAEAFF,TGTGCCAGCAGTCCCCTCAGGGGGCCGGCTGAAGCTTTCTTT,TRBV6-6,TRBJ1-1,NA,TRBD1
CATSRTGLLQVGQYF,TGTGCCACCAGCAGAACCGGACTCCTACAAGTTGGGCAGTATTTT,TRBV15,TRBJ2-3,NA,NA
CASSPTSGGHPQFF,TGTGCCAGCAGTCCGACTAGCGGGGGGCACCCACAGTTCTTC,TRBV6-5,TRBJ2-1,NA,TRBD2
CASRSSLSSYNEQFF,TGTGCCAGCAGATCTAGCTTGAGCTCCTACAATGAGCAGTTCTTC,TRBV27,TRBJ2-1,NA,NA
CAWSVQGSYNSPLHF,TGTGCCTGGAGTGTGCAGGGCTCCTATAATTCACCCCTCCACTTT,TRBV30,TRBJ1-6,NA,NA
CASSTDHRGRGELFF,TGTGCCAGCAGCACAGACCACAGGGGGCGCGGGGAGCTGTTTTTT,TRBV7-2,TRBJ2-2,NA,TRBD1
CASSMTSGPQETQYF,TGTGCCAGCAGCATGACTAGCGGGCCCCAAGAGACCCAGTACTTC,TRBV7-2,TRBJ2-5,NA,TRBD2
CASSPKPLIEQFF,TGTGCCAGCTCACCAAAACCACTAATTGAGCAGTTCTTC,TRBV18,TRBJ2-1,NA,NA
CASSLLQDSGNTIYF,TGTGCCAGCAGCCTCCTCCAGGACTCTGGAAACACCATATATTTT,TRBV5-5,TRBJ1-3,NA,NA
CASISSPNYGYTF,TGTGCCAGCATCAGTAGCCCTAACTATGGCTACACCTTC,TRBV12-3/TRBV12-4,TRBJ1-2,once,NA
CASSYVQAGNTIYF,TGTGCCAGCAGTTATGTCCAGGCTGGAAACACCATATATTTT,TRBV6-5,TRBJ1-3,once,NA
CASSSGGAGDNEQFF,TGTGCCAGCAGCTCTGGGGGAGCGGGGGACAATGAGCAGTTCTTC,TRBV11-3,TRBJ2-1,NA,TRBD2
CASSLGPAGVAGELFF,TGTGCCAGCAGCTTGGGGCCAGCGGGGGTGGCCGGGGAGCTGTTTTTT,TRBV5-6,TRBJ2-2,NA,TRBD2
CASSSRGGVVDTQYF,TGTGCCAGCAGCTCCCGGGGCGGGGTGGTAGATACGCAGTATTTT,TRBV7-3,TRBJ2-3,NA,NA
CASSQYGAGGHTEAFF,TGTGCCAGCAGCCAGTATGGGGCAGGGGGCCACACTGAAGCTTTCTTT,TRBV3-1/TRBV3-2,TRBJ1-1,NA,TRBD1
CASSKDRGSTDTQYF,TGTGCCAGCAGCAAAGATAGGGGGAGCACAGATACGCAGTATTTT,TRBV11-2,TRBJ2-3,NA,NA
CASSYFTGTGVLF,TGTGCCAGCAGCTACTTCACCGGGACAGGGGTTCTCTTC,TRBV9,TRBJ2-1,NA,TRBD1
CASSKRSLQETQYF,TGTGCCAGTAGTAAGAGGTCCCTCCAAGAGACCCAGTACTTC,TRBV19,TRBJ2-5,NA,NA
CASSGGLSSYNEQFF,TGTGCCAGCAGCGGAGGACTGAGCTCCTACAATGAGCAGTTCTTC,TRBV9,TRBJ2-1,NA,NA
CASSTIAGGPGTQYF,TGTGCCAGTAGTACTATAGCGGGGGGGCCCGGGACCCAGTACTTC,TRBV19,TRBJ2-5,NA,TRBD2
CASSLDRDVVGYTEAFF,TGTGCCAGCAGCTTGGACAGGGATGTGGTTGGGTACACTGAAGCTTTCTTT,TRBV5-4,TRBJ1-1,NA,NA
CASSLGTGVNQPQHF,TGTGCCAGCTCACTAGGGACAGGGGTCAATCAGCCCCAGCATTTT,TRBV18,TRBJ1-5,few,TRBD1
CASSLGGTGGLGAKNIQYF,TGTGCCAGCAGCTTAGGAGGGACAGGGGGCCTGGGGGCCAAAAACATTCAGTACTTC,TRBV7-2,TRBJ2-4,NA,TRBD1
CASSPQISGNTIYF,TGTGCCAGCAGCCCGCAGATCTCTGGAAACACCATATATTTT,TRBV11-2,TRBJ1-3,NA,NA
CASSYSGTGGRETQYF,TGCGCCAGCAGCTATTCCGGGACAGGGGGCCGAGAGACCCAGTACTTC,TRBV5-1,TRBJ2-5,once,TRBD1
CASSPGSLYYGYTF,TGTGCCAGCAGTCCTGGGAGCCTTTACTATGGCTACACCTTC,TRBV4-2,TRBJ1-2,NA,NA
CASSLSLVTYEQYF,TGTGCCAGCAGCTTATCCCTCGTAACCTACGAGCAGTACTTC,TRBV11-2,TRBJ2-7,NA,NA
CASSLPSTDTQYF,TGTGCCAGCAGTTTACCTAGCACAGATACGCAGTATTTT,TRBV28,TRBJ2-3,NA,NA
CASSLSGTANSPLHF,TGTGCCAGCAGCTTGTCCGGGACAGCAAATTCACCCCTCCACTTT,TRBV7-2,TRBJ1-6,NA,TRBD1
CASSFGQGDSPLHF,TGTGCCAGCAGTTTTGGTCAAGGAGATTCACCCCTCCACTTT,TRBV27,TRBJ1-6,NA,NA
CASRESLPPETQYF,TGTGCCAGCAGAGAAAGCCTCCCTCCGGAGACCCAGTACTTC,TRBV7-8,TRBJ2-5,NA,NA
CASSLGAGGLSNEKLFF,TGTGCCAGCAGCTTAGGGGCGGGGGGCCTCTCTAATGAAAAACTGTTTTTT,TRBV7-2,TRBJ1-4,NA,NA
CAGRGANTEAFF,TGTGCCGGGAGGGGGGCGAACACTGAAGCTTTCTTT,TRBV6-6,TRBJ1-1,NA,NA
CASSLVGGSGSVQYF,TGTGCCAGCAGCTTAGTTGGTGGATCAGGTTCTGTTCAGTACTTC,TRBV11-2,TRBJ2-7,NA,NA
CASSPRTWDYNQETQYF,TGTGCCAGCAGCCCACGGACTTGGGACTACAACCAAGAGACCCAGTACTTC,TRBV5-5,TRBJ2-5,NA,TRBD2
CASYQTGEAYNEQFF,TGTGCCAGCTACCAGACAGGGGAAGCCTACAATGAGCAGTTCTTC,TRBV6-5,TRBJ2-1,NA,TRBD1
CSVGRQGSVTGYTF,TGCAGCGTTGGGCGACAGGGAAGCGTGACTGGCTACACCTTC,TRBV29-1,TRBJ1-2,NA,TRBD1
CASGLSGSGELFF,TGTGCTAGTGGCCTTAGCGGTTCCGGGGAGCTGTTTTTT,TRBV12-5,TRBJ2-2,NA,NA
CASSLGLSTDTQYF,TGTGCCAGCAGTTTGGGCCTTAGCACAGATACGCAGTATTTT,TRBV27,TRBJ2-3,NA,NA
CATSRDWGSAPSGANVLTF,TGTGCCACCAGCAGAGATTGGGGTAGCGCACCCTCTGGGGCCAACGTCCTGACTTTC,TRBV15,TRBJ2-6,NA,NA
CASSYQGSNQPQHF,TGTGCCAGTAGTTACCAGGGTAGCAATCAGCCCCAGCATTTT,TRBV19,TRBJ1-5,NA,NA
CASRSLTGPSNQPQHF,TGTGCCAGTAGGAGCCTGACAGGGCCGAGCAATCAGCCCCAGCATTTT,TRBV19,TRBJ1-5,NA,TRBD1
CASSVKPLGPNTEAFF,TGTGCCAGCAGCGTAAAACCCCTTGGGCCGAACACTGAAGCTTTCTTT,TRBV9,TRBJ1-1,NA,NA
CSAPDNEQFF,TGCAGTGCCCCCGACAATGAGCAGTTCTTC,TRBV20-1,TRBJ2-1,NA,NA
CASSPGTGGEYQPQHF,TGTGCCAGCAGCCCCGGGACAGGGGGCGAATATCAGCCCCAGCATTTT,TRBV9,TRBJ1-5,NA,TRBD1
CASSPDPSSNQPQHF,TGCGCCAGCAGTCCCGATCCGAGCAGCAATCAGCCCCAGCATTTT,TRBV5-1,TRBJ1-5,NA,NA
CASSFQTSAQETQYF,TGTGCCAGCAGCTTCCAGACTAGCGCACAAGAGACCCAGTACTTC,TRBV9,TRBJ2-5,NA,TRBD2
CASSPPGGNYGYTF,TGTGCCAGCAGCCCACCCGGGGGGAACTATGGCTACACCTTC,TRBV6-2/TRBV6-3,TRBJ1-2,once,NA
CASSDQPQGMNTEAFF,TGTGCCAGCAGCGACCAACCACAGGGGATGAACACTGAAGCTTTCTTT,TRBV7-2,TRBJ1-1,NA,TRBD1
CASSAQGRFNTEAFF,TGTGCCAGCAGTGCACAGGGGCGTTTTAACACTGAAGCTTTCTTT,TRBV6-2/TRBV6-3,TRBJ1-1,NA,TRBD1
CASSSLGGANGYTF,TGTGCCAGCAGCTCTCTCGGGGGGGCGAATGGCTACACCTTC,TRBV7-9,TRBJ1-2,NA,NA
CASSYSRDPGANVLTF,TGTGCCAGCAGTTACTCGAGAGATCCCGGGGCCAACGTCCTGACTTTC,TRBV6-2/TRBV6-3,TRBJ2-6,NA,NA
CASSEQGVFRDGYTF,TGTGCCAGCAGCGAACAGGGGGTTTTTAGAGATGGCTACACCTTC,TRBV7-9,TRBJ1-2,NA,TRBD1
CATSPGTTISNEQFF,TGCGCCACCTCTCCGGGGACTACCATTTCCAATGAGCAGTTCTTC,TRBV5-1,TRBJ2-1,NA,TRBD2
CAWSPTYEQYF,TGTGCCTGGAGTCCTACCTACGAGCAGTACTTC,TRBV30,TRBJ2-7,NA,NA
CASSLTGGYTF,TGTGCCAGCAGCTTAACAGGTGGCTACACCTTC,TRBV11-2,TRBJ1-2,few,NA
CASSTGQAIGTNTGELFF,TGCGCCAGCAGCACTGGACAGGCCATCGGTACGAACACCGGGGAGCTGTTTTTT,TRBV5-1,TRBJ2-2,once,TRBD1